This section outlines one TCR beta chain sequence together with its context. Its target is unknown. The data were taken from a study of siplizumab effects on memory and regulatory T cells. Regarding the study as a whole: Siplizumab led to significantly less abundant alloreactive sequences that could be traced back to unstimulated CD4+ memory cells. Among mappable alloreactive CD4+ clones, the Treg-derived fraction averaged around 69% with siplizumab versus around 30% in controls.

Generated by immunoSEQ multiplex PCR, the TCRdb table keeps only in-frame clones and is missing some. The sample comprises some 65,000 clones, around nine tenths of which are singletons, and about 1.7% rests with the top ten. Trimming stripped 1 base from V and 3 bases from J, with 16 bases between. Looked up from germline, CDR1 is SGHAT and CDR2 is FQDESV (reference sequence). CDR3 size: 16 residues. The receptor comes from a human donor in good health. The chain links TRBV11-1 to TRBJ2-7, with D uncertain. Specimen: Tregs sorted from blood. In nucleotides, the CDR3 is TGTGCCAGCAGCTTAGTCCCTGGGCATTTCCTCTACGAGCAGTACTTC. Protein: CASSLVPGHFLYEQYF.